A single sample gave rise to the 18 T cell receptor beta chains below, sequenced in a study of blood T cell repertoires in COVID-19. Assay used: immunoSEQ multiplex PCR; TCRdb lists only in-frame clones, some missing. This sample yields about 220,000 clones, of which roughly 80% are seen a single time; 7% to 8.5% belongs to the top ten. Sequencing was done on a sample of peripheral blood. The receptor set was obtained from a woman aged 70-85 years with acute or convalescent COVID-19.

The rearrangement uses TRBV6-1 and TRBJ1-3, with D unresolved. V lost 2 bases to trimming and J lost 10 bases, with 12 bases between them. The germline CDR1 and CDR2 sequences are MNHNS and SASEGT. The CDR3 runs 13 residues. The CDR3 sequence: CASSENGVGTIYF. The CDR3 coding sequence is TGTGCCAGCAGTGAAAACGGGGTTGGAACCATATATTTT.

The chain couples TRBV18 to TRBJ2-7; tentatively, D is TRBD1 (5 bases). Trimming stripped 5 bases from V and 4 bases from J, with 18 bases between. This CDR3 is built from 15 residues. Germline V gene sequence: CDR1 KGHSH, CDR2 LQKENI. The CDR3: CASSIGPGPEYEQYF. The CDR3 DNA is TGTGCCAGCTCAATCGGACCAGGGCCCGAATACGAGCAGTACTTC.

The chain couples TRBV5-5 to TRBJ2-1; the match to TRBD1 covers 11 bases. Germline CDR1 reads SGHKS; CDR2 reads YYEKEE (reference sequence). The CDR3 runs 19 residues. With V trimmed by 0 bases and J by 1 base, 9 bases remained unmatched. The CDR3 nucleotides read TGTGCCAGCAGCTTGGTACCCGGACAGGGGGCCAGATCCTACAATGAGCAGTTCTTC. It specifies CASSLVPGQGARSYNEQFF.

The chain carries TRBV18 and TRBJ2-3, with D unresolved. Germline V CDR1 and CDR2: KGHSH, LQKENI. Trimming removed 3 bases from V and 5 bases from J, with 9 bases in between. There are 13 residues in the CDR3. CDR3 in amino acids: CASSPSPGDTQYF. The CDR3 DNA reads as TGTGCCAGCTCACCCAGCCCGGGAGATACGCAGTATTTT.

The chain links TRBV2 to TRBJ2-3; D perhaps matches TRBD2 (6 bases). The CDR3 runs to 16 residues. Germline V lookup: CDR1 SNHLY, CDR2 FYNNEI. Trimming removed 8 bases at V and 4 bases at J, with 22 bases between. CDR3 bases: TGTGCCAGCGGCCTCGGAGGTCACCCTAGCGCAGATACGCAGTATTTT. Translated: CASGLGGHPSADTQYF.

The chain carries TRBV7-2 and TRBJ2-5; D is possibly TRBD2 (6 bases). This CDR3 is built from 15 residues. V lost 1 base and J lost 9, with 18 bases in between. Germline V gives CDR1 SGHTA, CDR2 FQGNSA. CDR3: CASSLEGTGAGAQYF. CDR3 DNA: TGTGCCAGCAGCTTAGAGGGGACTGGCGCAGGCGCCCAGTACTTC.

This sequence joins TRBV7-9 and TRBJ2-3, with 15 positions matching TRBD2. Germline trimming cut 1 base from V and 5 bases from J; bases unmatched to any gene: 7. Germline loops: CDR1 SEHNR, CDR2 FQNEAQ (reference sequence). The CDR3 extends over 18 amino acids. The CDR3 DNA reads TGTGCCAGCAGCTTAGGACCAAGGACTAGCGGGGGGGAAGATACGCAGTATTTT. Protein: CASSLGPRTSGGEDTQYF.

This clone was detected only a few times. The V call is TRBV19, the J call TRBJ2-3; D is possibly TRBD2 (5 bases). CDR3 size: 14 residues. The V end lost 8 bases, the J end lost 0 bases, and 12 bases lay between the germline ends. Germline V gene lookup returns CDR1 LNHDA and CDR2 SQIVND (reference sequence). The CDR3 region has the DNA TGTGCCAGTCGGGATTCCCCCAGCACAGATACGCAGTATTTT. This gives the protein CASRDSPSTDTQYF.

This chain links TRBV11-2 with TRBJ2-3; weak D call: TRBD2 (5 bases). V was shortened by 3 bases and J by 1 base, with 11 bases between the two germline ends. This CDR3 is built from 15 residues. Germline values: CDR1 SGHAT, CDR2 FQNNGV. CDR3 loop: CASSLLPGGTDTQYF. The CDR3 DNA follows: TGTGCCAGCAGCTTGTTACCCGGGGGCACAGATACGCAGTATTTT.

The sample holds a few counts of this clone. J is TRBJ1-2 and V is TRBV27; 9 bases align to TRBD1. V was clipped by 7 bases and J by 3 bases; unmatched bases: 12. CDR1 is MNHEY and CDR2 is SMNVEV in the germline V gene (reference sequence). The CDR3 consists of 16 residues. The DNA of the CDR3 is TGTGCCAGCAAAAAAAAAGGGGACAGGGTCGACTATGGCTACACCTTC. Translation: CASKKKGDRVDYGYTF.

The CDR3, as DNA: TGTGCCAGCAGCCCCGGGACAGGGGAGGAAAAACTGTTTTTT. This gives the protein CASSPGTGEEKLFF. V is TRBV3-1 (or the pseudogene TRBV3-2) and J is TRBJ1-4, with 10 bases identical to TRBD1. With 4 bases clipped from V and 8 bases from J, the junction kept 4 bases outside the gene matches. The CDR3 covers 14 residues. CDR1 and CDR2 (germline): LGHDT, YNNKEL (reference sequence).

The V and J genes are TRBV23-1 and TRBJ2-2, with no clear D. TRBV23-1 is annotated as an ORF whose role is uncertain. The V and J ends lost 0 bases and 6 bases respectively, with 17 bases between them. The CDR3 loop spans 17 amino acids. CDR3 residues: CASSQSRQPPWAGELFF. CDR3 DNA sequence: TGCGCCAGCAGTCAATCGCGGCAGCCGCCATGGGCCGGGGAGCTGTTTTTT.

V usage is TRBV19 and J usage is TRBJ2-2; 7 bases fit TRBD1. This CDR3 has 15 residues. V shed 10 bases, J shed 9 bases, and the junction held 17 bases outside the gene matches. Germline V CDR1 and CDR2: LNHDA, SQIVND (reference sequence). The DNA for the CDR3 is TGTGCCACCGTTAACAGGGGTGCAAAGAGCAGGGAGCTGTTTTTT. This translates into CATVNRGAKSRELFF.

The chain couples TRBV5-6 to TRBJ2-2; 11 positions match TRBD2. CDR3 length: 18 residues. The V segment lost 6 bases and the J segment 2 bases; nucleotides outside the gene matches: 12. The germline gives CDR1 SGHDT, CDR2 YYEEEE. The CDR3 region is CASIKTPGLAVNTGELFF. For the CDR3, the DNA is TGTGCCAGCATAAAGACTCCGGGACTAGCGGTTAACACCGGGGAGCTGTTTTTT.

The genes are TRBV6-5 and TRBJ2-5, with TRBD1 matching 8 bases. This CDR3 spans 16 amino acids. The trim removed 2 bases at V and 0 bases at J, leaving 5 bases unmatched. Germline V lookup: CDR1 MNHEY, CDR2 SVGAGI. The chain's CDR3 is CASSYPGQANQETQYF. DNA of the CDR3: TGTGCCAGCAGTTACCCGGGACAGGCGAACCAAGAGACCCAGTACTTC.

In its sample, this clone was seen a few times. This sample includes further DNA sequences coding for the same CDR3. The CDR3 reads CASSPNQETQYF. CDR3 sequence (DNA): TGTGCCAGCTCACCTAACCAAGAGACCCAGTACTTC. This rearrangement joins TRBV18 to TRBJ2-5; no reliable D call. CDR1 and CDR2 (germline): KGHSH, LQKENI. The CDR3 length is 12 residues. Trimming removed 3 bases at V and 0 bases at J, with 2 bases between.

This chain uses TRBV2 with TRBJ2-3; D might be TRBD1 (6 bases). Trimming removed 4 bases from V and 1 base from J, with 21 bases in between. The CDR3 is 18 residues long. In germline, CDR1 is SNHLY, CDR2 FYNNEI. CDR3 residues: CASSGSNHRAGGTDTQYF. The DNA of the CDR3 is TGTGCCAGCAGTGGGTCGAACCACAGGGCGGGTGGCACAGATACGCAGTATTTT.

The chain has TRBV2 and TRBJ1-1, with D hard to call. The CDR3 runs to 12 residues. In germline, CDR1 is SNHLY, CDR2 FYNNEI. The ends were cut back, 3 bases at V and 7 bases at J, with 9 bases in the middle. DNA for the CDR3: TGTGCCAGCAGTGAGAGCAGACTTGAAGCTTTCTTT. Its translation is CASSESRLEAFF.